This T cell receptor (beta chain) was captured by sequencing in a study of T-cell memory formation after mild COVID-19. In the study overall: TCR clusters were mostly donor specific.

The CDR3 consists of 16 residues. The germline V gene has CDR1 SGHNT and CDR2 YYREEE (reference sequence). Germline trimming cut 4 bases from V and 5 bases from J; bases unmatched to any gene: 14. General observations from the study: Cross-reactive memory apparently joined, as some responding clones appeared in pre-infection memory.

A remark on this clonotype: The antigen remains undetermined.

Each CDR3 protein gets one entry after TCRdb re-called the 5' RACE reads with MiXCR. The table has 250,000 to 400,000 distinct CDR3 sequences, 14% seen once. The sequencing input was PBMCs or a T cell subset sorted from them (not recorded which). The gene calls are TRBV5-4 and TRBJ2-5, with TRBD1 identical over 7 bases. The receptor was isolated from a man younger than 35 who had mild COVID-19 (a few samples of this study predate the infection). Cell type and time point are not known. This chain's CDR3 is CASSPTGTWVRETQYF. The CDR3 DNA reads TGTGCCAGCAGCCCGACAGGGACATGGGTTAGGGAGACCCAGTACTTC.